The 20 T cell receptor beta chains reported below all come from one sample, sequenced in a study of blood T cell repertoires in COVID-19 (dated by TCRdb to the early 2020s). The library was produced with the immunoSEQ multiplex PCR assay. TCRdb stores this immuneACCESS table with in-frame sequences only. Part of the clones is absent; in the studies checked, under half of the shortfall reflects unresolved V genes, and no reason is known for the rest. The sample table lists about 180,000 clones, 86% of them with a count of one. The ten largest clones capture around 8.6% of the sample. The sample taken for sequencing was peripheral blood. These receptors were taken from a man aged 50 to 60 with active or convalescent COVID-19.

The rearrangement links TRBV24-1 to TRBJ2-3; 8 nucleotides match TRBD2. The CDR3 is made up of 15 amino acids. CDR1 KGHDR and CDR2 SFDVKD come from the germline V gene. V was clipped by 2 bases and J by 6 bases; unmatched bases: 6. DNA for the CDR3: TGTGCCACCAGTGATTCTAGACTAGCGATGGATACGCAGTATTTT. Its protein product is CATSDSRLAMDTQYF.

The chain employs TRBV24-1 and TRBJ2-2; possible D gene TRBD2, 7 bases. The length of the CDR3 is 14 residues. V shed 4 bases and J shed 5 bases, with 10 bases lying between them. The germline gives CDR1 KGHDR, CDR2 SFDVKD. Here the CDR3 reads CATSERGATGELFF. CDR3 DNA sequence: TGTGCCACCAGTGAACGGGGGGCTACCGGGGAGCTGTTTTTT.

V is TRBV6-5 and J is TRBJ2-1, with 12 bases matching TRBD2. The V and J ends lost 7 bases and 7 bases, in that order; junction bases with no gene match: 5. Germline V lookup: CDR1 MNHEY, CDR2 SVGAGI. The CDR3 has 14 residues. The CDR3 DNA reads as TGTGCCAGCAAGACTAGCGGGGGACAAAATGAGCAGTTCTTC. Protein: CASKTSGGQNEQFF.

This clone was picked up one time. This chain links TRBV3-1 (or the pseudogene TRBV3-2) with TRBJ2-2; possibly TRBD1 for D (6 bases). V dropped 4 bases and J dropped 4 bases, with 7 bases sitting between them. The CDR3 contains 13 residues. The germline V gene has CDR1 LGHDT and CDR2 YNNKEL (reference sequence). CDR3 protein: CASSPRGTGELFF. Written as DNA, the CDR3 is TGTGCCAGCAGCCCCAGGGGCACCGGGGAGCTGTTTTTT.

The DNA for the CDR3 is TGTGCCACCAGCAGAGGGACAGGGGGGACCACCGGGGAGCTGTTTTTT. Translating it yields CATSRGTGGTTGELFF. The rearrangement uses TRBV15 and TRBJ2-2, with 10 nucleotides matching TRBD1. This CDR3 has 16 amino acids. The V segment lost 1 base and the J segment 4 bases; nucleotides outside the gene matches: 3. Per germline, CDR1 LNHNV and CDR2 YYDKDF (reference sequence).

In this sample, this clone turned up once. This rearrangement joins TRBV5-1 to TRBJ2-5; TRBD2 aligns across 9 bases. The CDR3 is 16 residues long. The germline V gene has CDR1 SGHRS and CDR2 YFSETQ. V was pared by 2 bases and J by 3 bases, with 8 bases of the junction left unmatched. This chain's CDR3 is CASSLNPAGGEETQYF. CDR3 coding DNA: TGCGCCAGCAGCTTAAACCCCGCGGGAGGGGAAGAGACCCAGTACTTC. Supplemented by reference TRBV5-1 and TRBJ2-5, the full variable domain reads KAGVTQTPRYLIKTRGQQVTLSCSPISGHRSVSWYQQTPGQGLQFLFEYFSETQRNKGNFPGRFSGRQFSNSRSEMNVSTLELGDSALYLCASSLNPAGGEETQYFGPGTRLLVL.

This clone was observed once. The rearrangement joins TRBV4-3 to TRBJ2-4; TRBD1 agrees at 9 bases. Per germline, CDR1 LGHNA and CDR2 YSLEER. Trimming cost V 0 bases and J 6 bases; bases outside gene matches: 3. This CDR3 is built from 15 residues. CDR3 in amino acids: CASSQDWGQGNIQYF. The CDR3 DNA reads as TGCGCCAGCAGCCAAGACTGGGGACAGGGAAACATTCAGTACTTC.

The chain combines TRBV7-9 with TRBJ2-7; possible D gene TRBD1, 5 bases. Germline values: CDR1 SEHNR, CDR2 FQNEAQ (reference sequence). V was shortened by 5 bases and J by 2 bases, with 16 bases between the two germline ends. This CDR3 is built from 15 residues. The CDR3 nucleotides read TGTGCCAGCAGCACCCAACAGGAGACGCCCTACGAGCAGTACTTC. Translated, it gives CASSTQQETPYEQYF.

The chain employs TRBV3-1 (or the pseudogene TRBV3-2) and TRBJ1-1; TRBD1 matches 11 bases. The ends lost 5 bases at V and 0 bases at J; junction bases unmatched: 5. Germline CDR1 reads LGHDT; CDR2 reads YNNKEL (reference sequence). This CDR3 has 16 residues. The CDR3 nucleotides are TGTGCCAGCAGCTTCGGACAGGGGGCAGTGAACACTGAAGCTTTCTTT. It yields the protein CASSFGQGAVNTEAFF.

This chain's CDR3 is CASSPSTGYEKLFF. In DNA form, the CDR3 reads TGTGCCAGCAGTCCCTCGACGGGATATGAAAAACTGTTTTTT. The chain carries TRBV6-6 and TRBJ1-4; D is unresolved. Germline V lookup: CDR1 MNHNY, CDR2 SVGAGI (reference sequence). V was pared by 5 bases and J by 6 bases, with 13 bases between. The CDR3 totals 14 residues.

V is TRBV30 and J is TRBJ2-3; no clear D. There are 16 residues in the CDR3. Trimming pared 3 bases from V and 0 bases from J, leaving 16 bases between. The germline CDR1 and CDR2 sequences are GTSNPN and SVGIG (reference sequence). The CDR3 spells CAWRPKVAASTDTQYF. The DNA for the CDR3 is TGTGCCTGGAGACCTAAAGTGGCGGCTAGCACAGATACGCAGTATTTT.

The rearrangement uses TRBV18 and TRBJ1-4; unclear D gene. CDR1 is KGHSH and CDR2 is LQKENI in the germline V gene. The CDR3 extends over 14 amino acids. Trimming cost V 4 bases and J 6 bases, with 12 bases left between them. The CDR3 loop is CASSRRQEDEKLFF. Written as DNA, the CDR3 is TGTGCCAGCTCACGGCGTCAGGAGGATGAAAAACTGTTTTTT.

This chain links TRBV4-1 with TRBJ2-5, with TRBD2 as a possible D gene (6 bases). The germline V gene has CDR1 MGHRA and CDR2 YSYEKL. V was shortened by 0 bases and J by 4 bases, with 15 bases between the two germline ends. This CDR3 has 16 residues. The DNA of the CDR3 is TGCGCCAGCAGCCAAGACCTCGTGGGGGACTTAGAGACCCAGTACTTC. Its protein is CASSQDLVGDLETQYF.

The sample holds one count of this clone. This chain joins TRBV7-3 and TRBJ2-1; 13 nucleotides match TRBD2. The CDR3 is made up of 18 amino acids. In germline, CDR1 is SGHTA, CDR2 FQGTGA. The junction had 8 bases not matched to a gene; V was cut back by 6 bases and J by 0 bases. CDR3 in DNA: TGTGCCAGCAGACGGACTAGCGGGGGAGCCAGCTCCTACAATGAGCAGTTCTTC. Translating gives CASRRTSGGASSYNEQFF.

This chain connects TRBV19 to TRBJ1-4; the D gene is possibly TRBD1 (5 bases). The CDR3 is made up of 15 amino acids. Deletions cut 1 base from V and 7 bases from J, with 13 bases between. CDR1 is LNHDA and CDR2 is SQIVND in the germline V gene (reference sequence). CDR3 nucleotide sequence: TGTGCCAGTAGTATAGCAGGAACCAGGGTTGAAAAACTGTTTTTT. Its protein product is CASSIAGTRVEKLFF.

CDR3 amino acids: CASSPKQVNEKLFF. CDR3 coding DNA: TGTGCCAGCTCACCTAAGCAAGTTAATGAAAAACTGTTTTTT. This chain links TRBV18 with TRBJ1-4; no clear D gene. The CDR3 is 14 residues long. V lost 3 bases and J 4 bases, leaving 9 bases between the germline ends. CDR1 and CDR2 (germline): KGHSH, LQKENI.

The CDR3 loop reads CASSILGGFLDTEAFF. CDR3 nucleotides: TGTGCCAGTAGTATACTGGGGGGTTTTTTGGACACTGAAGCTTTCTTT. The chain has TRBV19 and TRBJ1-1; possibly TRBD1 for D (5 bases). This CDR3 is built from 16 residues. Trimming removed 2 bases from V and 3 bases from J, with 16 bases in between. Per the germline V gene, CDR1 is LNHDA and CDR2 is SQIVND (reference sequence).

V gene TRBV4-3 combines with J gene TRBJ1-2; D is possibly TRBD1 (5 bases). Trimming shortened V by 1 base and J by 1 base, and 10 bases separated the two germline ends. This CDR3 is built from 15 residues. Germline V lookup: CDR1 LGHNA, CDR2 YSLEER. CDR3 loop: CASSQAKQGNYGYTF. The CDR3 nucleotides read TGCGCCAGCAGCCAAGCAAAGCAGGGTAACTATGGCTACACCTTC.

J is TRBJ2-7 and V is TRBV20-1; D gene ambiguous. The CDR3 is 11 residues long. In germline, CDR1 is DFQATT, CDR2 SNEGSKA (reference sequence). Trimming pared 6 bases from V and 0 bases from J, leaving 6 bases between. This CDR3 reads CSAKNSYEQYF. The CDR3 DNA is TGCAGTGCCAAAAACTCCTACGAGCAGTACTTC.

The J gene is TRBJ2-4, the V gene TRBV7-9, with TRBD1 identical over 7 bases. The CDR3 loop spans 14 amino acids. Germline CDR1 reads SEHNR; CDR2 reads FQNEAQ (reference sequence). The V segment lost 1 base and the J segment 4 bases; nucleotides outside the gene matches: 1. CDR3 protein: CASSLGGQKNIQYF. CDR3 coding DNA: TGTGCCAGCAGCTTAGGGGGACAGAAAAACATTCAGTACTTC.